This T cell receptor (beta chain) was recorded in a study of early T cells in non-severe SARS-CoV-2 infection. TCRdb re-called the 5' RACE reads through MiXCR, storing one row per CDR3 protein. This sample has tens of thousands of distinct CDR3 sequences, with 7% to 10% found just once. Many counts were recorded for this clonotype. From germline, CDR1 is GTSNPN and CDR2 SVGIG (reference sequence). V dropped 4 bases and J dropped 3; count of bases not matched to a gene: 3. The CDR3 length is 14 residues. This receptor was taken from an adult who was a healthcare worker with PCR-confirmed SARS-CoV-2 infection or an uninfected control (not recorded which). The chain recombines TRBV30 with TRBJ2-1, with 10 bases that match TRBD2. Input material: whole blood. This CDR3 is CAWKASGGYNEQFF. Here the CDR3 DNA reads TGTGCCTGGAAGGCTAGCGGGGGCTACAATGAGCAGTTCTTC.